Each of the 22 T cell receptor beta chains below was sequenced from the same sample in a study of OX40 agonist ivuxolimab in advanced cancers. The assay was immunoSEQ multiplex PCR, and TCRdb's table has in-frame clones only and misses some. In the table there are about 64,000 clones, roughly nine tenths of which are singletons. The source was CD4+ or CD8+ T cells sorted from blood, collected in a trial of the OX40 agonist ivuxolimab. The receptors here all came from an adult with an advanced solid tumor such as melanoma, head and neck, liver or kidney cancer.

This chain connects TRBV10-3 to TRBJ2-1, with 9 bases that match TRBD2. CDR3 length: 15 amino acids. Germline V gene sequence: CDR1 ENHRY, CDR2 SYGVKD. V lost 7 bases to trimming and J lost 6 bases; unmatched junction nucleotides: 10. CDR3 bases: TGTGCCATCAACCCAGCGGGAGGTCTAGGCAATGAGCAGTTCTTC. Amino acid sequence: CAINPAGGLGNEQFF.

V usage is TRBV5-1 and J usage is TRBJ1-1, with D hard to call. V was clipped by 0 bases and J by 7 bases, with 7 bases between them. There are 12 residues in the CDR3. Germline CDR1 is SGHRS and CDR2 is YFSETQ. The CDR3 sequence: CASSLGGIEAFF. The CDR3, as DNA: TGCGCCAGCAGCTTGGGGGGTATTGAAGCTTTCTTT. Using reference TRBV5-1 and TRBJ1-1 for the parts outside the CDR3, the full variable domain is KAGVTQTPRYLIKTRGQQVTLSCSPISGHRSVSWYQQTPGQGLQFLFEYFSETQRNKGNFPGRFSGRQFSNSRSEMNVSTLELGDSALYLCASSLGGIEAFFGQGTRLTVV.

The chain recombines TRBV4-1 with TRBJ2-1, with D unclear. Trimming took 2 bases from V and 3 from J, leaving 8 bases between them. This CDR3 is 14 amino acids long. Germline-derived CDR1 and CDR2 are MGHRA and YSYEKL. The CDR3 DNA follows: TGCGCCAGCAGCCAAATCCGCGGCTACAATGAGCAGTTCTTC. This sequence encodes CASSQIRGYNEQFF.

The V gene is TRBV7-2, the J gene TRBJ2-5; D unclear. Germline V gene lookup returns CDR1 SGHTA and CDR2 FQGNSA. CDR3 length equals 12 residues. V was pared by 2 bases and J by 5 bases, with 6 bases between. In DNA, the CDR3 is TGTGCCAGCAGCTTAAATGAGGAGACCCAGTACTTC. Amino acids: CASSLNEETQYF. Full variable domain (remainder filled in from reference TRBV7-2 and TRBJ2-5): GAGVSQSPSNKVTEKGKDVELRCDPISGHTALYWYRQSLGQGLEFLIYFQGNSAPDKSGLPSDRFSAERTGGSVSTLTIQRTQQEDSAVYLCASSLNEETQYFGPGTRLLVL.

V is TRBV15 and J is TRBJ2-6; D is perhaps TRBD1 or TRBD2 (5 bases each). V lost 5 bases and J lost 7, with 12 bases in between. The germline V gene encodes CDR1 LNHNV and CDR2 YYDKDF (reference sequence). The CDR3 covers 14 residues. The CDR3 protein is CATSSWGRANVLTF. The CDR3 DNA sequence: TGTGCCACCAGCTCATGGGGGAGAGCCAACGTCCTGACTTTC.

The chain joins TRBV19 to TRBJ2-7; 9 bases fit TRBD2. There are 16 residues in the CDR3. Germline CDR1 LNHDA, CDR2 SQIVND (reference sequence). V shed 5 bases and J 3 bases; nucleotides not matched to a gene: 11. The CDR3 coding sequence is TGTGCCAGTAGTTACACTCCCCGTAGCGGGAGCTACGAGCAGTACTTC. Its translation is CASSYTPRSGSYEQYF.

This chain connects TRBV5-8 to TRBJ1-4; 8 nucleotides line up with TRBD1. V trimming: 4 bases; J trimming: 2 bases; junction bases outside the gene matches: 10. The CDR3 runs 17 residues. CDR1 is SGHTS and CDR2 is YDEGEE in the germline V gene. CDR3: CASSLDRASATNEKLFF. CDR3 coding DNA: TGTGCCAGCAGCCTGGACAGGGCGTCGGCGACTAATGAAAAACTGTTTTTT. The entire variable domain, with the rest obtained from reference TRBV5-8 and TRBJ1-4, is as follows: EAGVTQSPTHLIKTRGQQATLRCSPISGHTSVYWYQQALGLGLQFLLWYDEGEERNRGNFPPRFSGRQFPNYSSELNVNALELEDSALYLCASSLDRASATNEKLFFGSGTQLSVL.

J is TRBJ2-7 and V is TRBV5-6; D may match TRBD1 or TRBD2 (5 bases each). CDR1 SGHDT and CDR2 YYEEEE come from the germline V gene. CDR3 length equals 15 residues. The germline V and J ends were trimmed by 4 bases and 0 bases, with 14 bases remaining between them. CDR3 DNA: TGTGCCAGCAGCCCCCCGCGAGGGACCTCCTACGAGCAGTACTTC. Its translation is CASSPPRGTSYEQYF.

This clone is deemed medium-sized (0.01 to 0.1%). The chain joins TRBV5-1 to TRBJ2-7; D gene unclear. Germline CDR1 reads SGHRS; CDR2 reads YFSETQ. The CDR3 length is 12 residues. Trimming left V 4 bases short and J 3 bases short, with 8 bases between. The CDR3 here is CASSPVGYEQYF. The DNA for the CDR3 is TGCGCCAGCAGCCCGGTGGGCTACGAGCAGTACTTC.

The J gene is TRBJ2-2, the V gene TRBV11-2; D is uncertain. CDR1 is SGHAT and CDR2 is FQNNGV in the germline V gene. V lost 2 bases, J lost 2 bases, and 15 bases lay in between. This CDR3 region has 17 residues. This CDR3 is CASSLRALTRNTGELFF. In DNA form, the CDR3 reads TGTGCCAGCAGCTTACGGGCCCTCACTCGAAACACCGGGGAGCTGTTTTTT.

The chain is built from TRBV19 and TRBJ1-1; D is unresolved. CDR1 is LNHDA and CDR2 is SQIVND in the germline V gene (reference sequence). The V end lost 1 base, the J end lost 1 base, and 4 bases lay between the germline ends. This CDR3 is built from 13 residues. CDR3 in DNA: TGTGCCAGTAGTATAGTGCAGAACACTGAAGCTTTCTTT. This encodes CASSIVQNTEAFF.

The V gene is TRBV7-2, the J gene TRBJ1-5; D perhaps matches TRBD1 (6 bases). The germline gives CDR1 SGHTA, CDR2 FQGNSA. The CDR3 has 15 residues. Trimming left V 5 bases short and J 3 bases short, with 14 bases between. The CDR3 loop reads CASSRPGQPNQPQHF. CDR3 bases: TGTGCCAGCAGCCGACCGGGACAACCCAATCAGCCCCAGCATTTT.

The V and J genes are TRBV6-4 and TRBJ1-5; 8 nucleotides match TRBD1. Per germline, CDR1 MRHNA and CDR2 SNTAGT. The CDR3 length is 13 residues. V lost 6 bases, J lost 6 bases, and 4 bases stayed unmatched. As DNA, the CDR3 is TGTGCCAGCAGCCAGGGGGCGGGTCAGCCCCAGCATTTT. Its translation is CASSQGAGQPQHF.

The chain employs TRBV5-6 and TRBJ2-1, with TRBD2 matching 14 bases. Trimming at V came to 2 bases and at J to 10 bases, leaving 5 bases not matched to a gene. The CDR3 extends over 15 amino acids. Per the germline V gene, CDR1 is SGHDT and CDR2 is YYEEEE. CDR3 amino acids: CASSLGLAGGREQFF. For the CDR3, the DNA is TGTGCCAGCAGCTTAGGACTAGCGGGAGGACGGGAGCAGTTCTTC.

V and J are TRBV5-4 and TRBJ1-1; no clear D. The CDR3 is 14 amino acids. Trimming removed 0 bases at V and 1 base at J, with 7 bases between. Per the germline V gene, CDR1 is SGHNT and CDR2 is YYREEE (reference sequence). This CDR3 is CASSLEGGNTEAFF. The CDR3 nucleotides read TGTGCCAGCAGCTTGGAGGGAGGGAACACTGAAGCTTTCTTT.

For this clone: Relative to the germline gene, one junction end is altered; a read error may explain this. The CDR3 is CASSLERVSYSRANVLTF. The CDR3 coding sequence is TGTGCCAGCAGCTTAGAGCGGGTGTCTTACTCTCGGGCCAACGTCCTGACTTTC. The chain uses TRBV7-9 and TRBJ2-6, with D perhaps TRBD2 (6 bases). The CDR3 has 18 amino acids. Germline V gene lookup returns CDR1 SEHNR and CDR2 FQNEAQ (reference sequence).

This rearrangement joins TRBV4-1 to TRBJ2-5; 7 nucleotides align to TRBD1. The trim removed 1 base at V and 4 bases at J, leaving 3 bases unmatched. The CDR3 consists of 14 residues. Germline CDR1 and CDR2: MGHRA and YSYEKL. The CDR3 here is CASSQGTGTETQYF. The CDR3 DNA is TGCGCCAGCAGCCAAGGGACAGGCACAGAGACCCAGTACTTC.

The chain combines TRBV7-2 with TRBJ2-6; D not resolved. Looked up from germline, CDR1 is SGHTA and CDR2 is FQGNSA. This CDR3 contains 15 residues. Trimming stripped 5 bases from V and 4 bases from J, with 12 bases between. The DNA of the CDR3 is TGTGCCAGCAGCCCAGTCGTTTCCGGGGCCAACGTCCTGACTTTC. Amino acids: CASSPVVSGANVLTF. Filled out from reference TRBV7-2 and TRBJ2-6, the complete variable domain reads GAGVSQSPSNKVTEKGKDVELRCDPISGHTALYWYRQSLGQGLEFLIYFQGNSAPDKSGLPSDRFSAERTGGSVSTLTIQRTQQEDSAVYLCASSPVVSGANVLTFGAGSRLTVL.

The CDR3 loop is CSGIGRPYNEQFF. The CDR3 DNA reads TGCAGCGGGATCGGGAGGCCCTACAATGAGCAGTTCTTC. The chain uses TRBV29-1 and TRBJ2-1; 7 positions match TRBD2. The CDR3 totals 13 residues. Germline V gene data show CDR1 as SQVTM and CDR2 as ANQGSEA. The junction had 5 bases not matched to a gene; V was cut back by 7 bases and J by 2 bases.

The J gene is TRBJ1-6, the V gene TRBV30; 8 positions match TRBD1. V trimming: 2 bases; J trimming: 7 bases; junction bases outside the gene matches: 7. This CDR3 has 15 residues. Germline CDR1 GTSNPN, CDR2 SVGIG (reference sequence). CDR3: CAWSLRQGWNSPLHF. In DNA form, the CDR3 reads TGTGCCTGGAGTCTAAGACAGGGGTGGAATTCACCCCTCCACTTT.

The CDR3 here is CASSIKLSSGGYTQYF. CDR3 nucleotide sequence: TGTGCCAGTAGTATAAAGTTATCTAGCGGGGGTTATACGCAGTATTTT. The rearrangement links TRBV19 to TRBJ2-3, with 10 bases matching TRBD2. This CDR3 spans 16 amino acids. Trimming took 2 bases from V and 7 from J; bases not matched to a gene: 9. CDR1 is LNHDA, CDR2 SQIVND, per germline (reference sequence). The full variable domain, completed using reference TRBV19 and TRBJ2-3, is DGGITQSPKYLFRKEGQNVTLSCEQNLNHDAMYWYRQDPGQGLRLIYYSQIVNDFQKGDIAEGYSVSREKKESFPLTVTSAQKNPTAFYLCASSIKLSSGGYTQYFGPGTRLTVL.

V gene TRBV5-1 combines with J gene TRBJ2-3; 16 nucleotides line up with TRBD2. The CDR3 loop spans 18 amino acids. The V gene's germline CDR1 is SGHRS and CDR2 YFSETQ. The junction had 9 bases not matched to a gene; V was cut back by 4 bases and J by 4 bases. CDR3 in amino acids: CASSLGTSGRAGADTQYF. DNA of the CDR3: TGCGCCAGCAGCCTCGGGACTAGCGGGAGGGCCGGCGCAGATACGCAGTATTTT.